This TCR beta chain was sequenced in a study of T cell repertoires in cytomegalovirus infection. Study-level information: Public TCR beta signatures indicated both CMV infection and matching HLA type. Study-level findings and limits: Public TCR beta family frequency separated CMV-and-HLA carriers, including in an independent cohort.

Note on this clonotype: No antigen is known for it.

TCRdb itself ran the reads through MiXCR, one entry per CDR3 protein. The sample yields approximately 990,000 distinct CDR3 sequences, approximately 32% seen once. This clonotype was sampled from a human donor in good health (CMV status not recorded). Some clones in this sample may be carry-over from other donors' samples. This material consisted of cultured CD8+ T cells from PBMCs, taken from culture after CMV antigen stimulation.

CDR3 protein: CASSEFGTADGYTF. The CDR3 DNA reads as TGTGCCAGCAGTGAATTCGGGACAGCGGATGGCTACACCTTC. The chain joins TRBV6-1 to TRBJ1-2; TRBD1 matches 7 bases. Unmatched junction bases numbered 6, after V lost 2 bases and J lost 6 bases. CDR1 is MNHNS, CDR2 SASEGT, per germline. There are 14 residues in the CDR3.